The next 15 T cell receptor beta chains were all read from a single sample in a study of monozygotic twins with inflammatory bowel disease. TCRdb reanalyzed the 5' RACE reads, giving one entry per CDR3 protein sequence and no DNA. The sample data list some 190,000 distinct CDR3 sequences. The sample taken for sequencing was blood. These receptors all stem from a human donor with ulcerative colitis or Crohn's disease, or a healthy co-twin of an affected twin (not recorded which).

The rearrangement links TRBV2 to TRBJ2-2; with no DNA, the TCRdb D assignment of TRBD1 cannot be verified. The CDR3 runs to 15 residues. Per the germline V gene, CDR1 is SNHLY and CDR2 is FYNNEI. This CDR3 is CATESGGALAGELFF.

The chain employs TRBV28 and TRBJ2-1; TCRdb reports TRBD1, a call that lacks DNA to check it against. This CDR3 is 18 amino acids long. Germline CDR1 MDHEN, CDR2 SYDVKM. The CDR3 sequence is CASSLKDPLSWFYNEQFF.

The chain couples TRBV4-2 to TRBJ2-2; the D call of TRBD1 rests on TCRdb alone, since no DNA is present to check it. The length of the CDR3 is 16 residues. Germline lookup yields CDR1 LGHNA and CDR2 YNFKEQ. This chain's CDR3 is CASRQTDFRGSGELFF.

V and J are TRBV9 and TRBJ2-3. CDR3 size: 12 residues. Germline assignment: CDR1 SGDLS and CDR2 YYNGEE. CDR3 amino acids: CASSVEGDTQYF.

The chain joins TRBV29-1 to TRBJ1-1. Per germline, CDR1 SQVTM and CDR2 ANQGSEA. The CDR3 extends over 17 amino acids. This chain's CDR3 is CSVEVEGSFGVYTEAFF.

The rearrangement joins TRBV23-1 to TRBJ2-1; TCRdb lists TRBD2, though no DNA is available to test this call. Being an ORF, TRBV23-1 has a function that is uncertain. The CDR3 length is 18 residues. Here the CDR3 reads CASSQYPAGGRAYNEQFF.

The rearrangement links TRBV2 to TRBJ1-5. The CDR3 is 15 residues long. The V gene's germline CDR1 is SNHLY and CDR2 FYNNEI. The CDR3 is CASSDGDYSNQPQHF.

V usage is TRBV7-2 and J usage is TRBJ1-5. The germline V gene has CDR1 SGHTA and CDR2 FQGNSA. CDR3 length: 15 residues. The CDR3 protein is CASSSTVFLNQPQHF. The full variable domain, completed using reference TRBV7-2 and TRBJ1-5, is GAGVSQSPSNKVTEKGKDVELRCDPISGHTALYWYRQSLGQGLEFLIYFQGNSAPDKSGLPSDRFSAERTGGSVSTLTIQRTQQEDSAVYLCASSSTVFLNQPQHFGDGTRLSIL.

CDR3 in amino acids: CSVEDSRWQGILNTEAFF. The chain combines TRBV29-1 with TRBJ1-1; TCRdb designates TRBD1, a call that cannot be tested without DNA. Germline V gene sequence: CDR1 SQVTM, CDR2 ANQGSEA. The CDR3 length is 18 residues.

V gene TRBV7-3 combines with J gene TRBJ2-2. There are 13 residues in the CDR3. Germline values: CDR1 SGHTA, CDR2 FQGTGA. CDR3 amino acids: CASSLGHTGELFF.

This chain joins TRBV4-2 and TRBJ2-4; checking the TCRdb D call of TRBD1 is not possible without DNA. From germline, CDR1 is LGHNA and CDR2 YNFKEQ. The CDR3 sequence is 20 residues long. The CDR3 reads CASSHFPGTGGDVAKNIQYF.

The chain recombines TRBV5-1 with TRBJ2-3; absent DNA, TCRdb's TRBD2 call cannot be checked. CDR1 SGHRS and CDR2 YFSETQ come from the germline V gene. There are 17 residues in the CDR3. The chain's CDR3 is CASSLAPLAGGSDTQYF.

The CDR3: CASSQGGAYGYTF. V is TRBV4-1 and J is TRBJ1-2; TCRdb names TRBD1, which stays unverified in the absence of DNA. The length of the CDR3 is 13 residues. Germline-derived CDR1 and CDR2 are MGHRA and YSYEKL.

The J gene is TRBJ2-2, the V gene TRBV6-5; TCRdb's assignment of TRBD1 cannot be checked, as there is no DNA. This CDR3 has 18 amino acids. Germline V gene sequence: CDR1 MNHEY, CDR2 SVGAGI. CDR3 protein: CASSYSTGTGGEGGELFF.

CDR3 region: CASSQGGLRNTGELFF. The chain joins TRBV4-2 to TRBJ2-2. The CDR3 length is 16 residues. Germline loops: CDR1 LGHNA, CDR2 YNFKEQ.